This TCR beta chain derives from a study of shared clonotypes between healthy human individuals. On the study more broadly: The study used three CD4 naive, three CD4 memory, two CD8 naive and one CD8 memory plate per donor. General observations from the study: In having few donors, the study represented limited genetic and exposure-history diversity.

About this clone: Its antigen is as yet unknown.

CD8 cells classed as naive were CD45RO-negative and positively selected for CCR7, excluding terminally differentiated effector memory CD45RA+ cells. The donors were all Caucasian adults (living in Nashville, Tennessee). The CDR3 loop spans 13 amino acids. Trimming took off 3 bases at V and 5 bases at J, with 9 bases between the two ends. Germline assignment: CDR1 SEHNR and CDR2 FQNEAQ (reference sequence). Assay: immunoSEQ multiplex PCR; the TCRdb copy retains only in-frame clones and omits some. The sample holds hundreds of thousands of clones, 92% seen once. The source material was naive CD8+ T cells sorted from blood. The gene calls are TRBV7-9 and TRBJ2-3; D ambiguous. This TCR was sampled from a man younger than 45 in good health. The CDR3 DNA is TGTGCCAGCAGCTTCGAGCGCGTAGATACGCAGTATTTT. It translates to CASSFERVDTQYF. Full variable domain (missing parts from reference TRBV7-9 and TRBJ2-3): DTGVSQNPRHKITKRGQNVTFRCDPISEHNRLYWYRQTLGQGPEFLTYFQNEAQLEKSRLLSDRFSAERPKGSFSTLEIQRTEQGDSAMYLCASSFERVDTQYFGPGTRLTVL.